This T cell receptor (beta chain) was identified during a study of T cell repertoires in cytomegalovirus infection. Study in general: Well-studied HLA-B-restricted epitopes and recently identified HLA-C-restricted epitopes of CMV were both used in the study.

With respect to this clonotype: The target antigen is unknown.

Germline CDR1 reads SEHNR; CDR2 reads FQNEAQ (reference sequence). The CDR3 length is 15 residues. Trimming removed 1 base from V and 5 bases from J, with 14 bases in between. From the reads, TCRdb called clonotypes with MiXCR, one entry per CDR3 protein. The sample holds roughly 800,000 distinct CDR3 sequences, approximately 32% seen once. The chain combines TRBV7-9 with TRBJ1-2; possibly TRBD1 for D (5 bases). The origin of this receptor is a human donor in good health (CMV status not recorded). Some clones in this sample may be carry-over from other donors' samples. Sequencing used cultured CD8+ T cells from PBMCs, obtained from culture after CMV antigen stimulation. The CDR3 spells CASSLDPPREYGYTF. The CDR3 nucleotides are TGTGCCAGCAGCTTAGACCCACCCAGGGAGTATGGCTACACCTTC.